This T cell receptor (beta chain) was documented in a study of blood T cell repertoires in COVID-19. Produced via immunoSEQ multiplex PCR; TCRdb's table is partial and in-frame only. The data show around 280,000 clones, around 87% seen once. V gave up 3 bases and J gave up 4 bases, with 11 bases separating them. The germline V gene encodes CDR1 DFQATT and CDR2 SNEGSKA (reference sequence). The CDR3 spans 13 residues. The chain recombines TRBV20-1 with TRBJ2-3, with D possibly TRBD2 on 6 matching bases. The sequencing sample was made of peripheral blood. The sequence derives from a woman in her 30s who had recovered from COVID-19. The CDR3 spells CSASTRGADTQYF. The CDR3 bases are TGCAGTGCTAGTACGCGGGGCGCAGATACGCAGTATTTT.